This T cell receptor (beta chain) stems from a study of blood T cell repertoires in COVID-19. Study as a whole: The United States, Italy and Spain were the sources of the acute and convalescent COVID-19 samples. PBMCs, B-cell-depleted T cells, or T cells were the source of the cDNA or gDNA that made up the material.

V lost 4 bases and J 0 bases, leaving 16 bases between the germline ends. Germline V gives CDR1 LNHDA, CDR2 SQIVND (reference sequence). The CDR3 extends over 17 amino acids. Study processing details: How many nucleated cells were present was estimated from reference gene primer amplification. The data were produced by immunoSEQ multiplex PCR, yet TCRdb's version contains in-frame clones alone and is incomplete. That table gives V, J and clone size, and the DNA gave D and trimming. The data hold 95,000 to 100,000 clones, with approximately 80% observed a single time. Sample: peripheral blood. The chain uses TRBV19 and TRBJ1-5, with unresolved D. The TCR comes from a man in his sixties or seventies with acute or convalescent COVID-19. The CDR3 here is CASSKAALENSNQPQHF. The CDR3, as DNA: TGTGCCAGTAGTAAGGCAGCATTGGAGAATAGCAATCAGCCCCAGCATTTT. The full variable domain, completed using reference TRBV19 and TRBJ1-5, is DGGITQSPKYLFRKEGQNVTLSCEQNLNHDAMYWYRQDPGQGLRLIYYSQIVNDFQKGDIAEGYSVSREKKESFPLTVTSAQKNPTAFYLCASSKAALENSNQPQHFGDGTRLSIL.